This TCR beta chain is from a study of T cells after yellow fever vaccination. There are many counts of this clonotype. The ends were cut back, 7 bases at V and 5 bases at J, with 11 bases in the middle. The CDR3 is made up of 12 amino acids. Germline loops: CDR1 MDHEN, CDR2 SYDVKM. 5'RACE template switching generated TCR cDNA, adding a universal primer site and UMIs. In TCRdb, the 5' RACE reads were re-called with MiXCR into one record per CDR3 protein. The data show some 350,000 distinct CDR3 sequences, with 8.7% seen just once and more than 15% held by the top ten. The source material was PBMCs, sampled on the day of the first yellow fever vaccination. The chain employs TRBV28 and TRBJ1-2; D may be TRBD1 (6 bases). The clonotype originates from a man younger than 30 who received the YFV17D yellow fever vaccine. This chain's CDR3 is CASTEGGYGYTF. In DNA form, the CDR3 reads TGTGCCAGCACCGAAGGGGGGTATGGCTACACCTTC.